The 9 T cell receptor beta chains below come from one sample, sequenced in a study of blood T cell repertoires in COVID-19. Sequenced by immunoSEQ multiplex PCR; TCRdb stores in-frame clones only, minus some. The table shows 200,000 to 250,000 clones, with around 82% occurring only once. Input material: peripheral blood. These receptor sequences come from a woman aged 60 to 75 with acute or convalescent COVID-19.

V gene TRBV11-2 combines with J gene TRBJ2-7, with unresolved D. The V and J ends lost 0 bases and 4 bases respectively, with 7 bases between them. Germline V lookup: CDR1 SGHAT, CDR2 FQNNGV. The CDR3 is made up of 13 amino acids. The DNA for the CDR3 is TGTGCCAGCAGCTTAGATCGGTGGTACGAGCAGTACTTC. Translating gives CASSLDRWYEQYF.

The rearrangement uses TRBV7-2 and TRBJ2-5; 7 bases are shared with TRBD1. CDR1 and CDR2 from the germline V gene are SGHTA and FQGNSA. V lost 5 bases, J lost 4 bases, and 7 bases stayed unmatched. The CDR3 runs to 14 residues. The CDR3, as DNA: TGTGCCAGCAGCGCCAGGGGGTTGCGAGAGACCCAGTACTTC. It encodes CASSARGLRETQYF.

The V and J genes are TRBV9 and TRBJ1-5, with 8 bases fitting TRBD1. The length of the CDR3 is 19 residues. Trimming took 1 base from V and 0 from J; bases not matched to a gene: 12. Germline values: CDR1 SGDLS, CDR2 YYNGEE. The CDR3 loop is CASSVMRTGIAHSNQPQHF. As DNA, the CDR3 is TGTGCCAGCAGCGTAATGCGGACAGGGATAGCACATAGCAATCAGCCCCAGCATTTT.

The chain combines TRBV24-1 with TRBJ2-1, with TRBD2 matching 10 bases. Germline V lookup: CDR1 KGHDR, CDR2 SFDVKD. V was clipped by 12 bases and J by 7 bases; unmatched bases: 8. The CDR3 runs to 13 residues. The CDR3 DNA sequence: TGTGCCGCCCGGAGCGGGGGGGGGAATGAGCAGTTCTTC. Translation gives CAARSGGGNEQFF.

CDR3 in DNA: TGTGCCAGCAGTTACTCGCGCGGGGGCCTTTACAATGAGCAGTTCTTC. It codes for CASSYSRGGLYNEQFF. J is TRBJ2-1 and V is TRBV6-5, with D maybe TRBD2 (7 bases). The CDR3 is 16 amino acids. The V and J ends lost 0 bases and 4 bases respectively, with 13 bases between them. Germline values: CDR1 MNHEY, CDR2 SVGAGI.

This clone came up once. V usage is TRBV5-4 and J usage is TRBJ1-6, with TRBD1 as a possible D gene (5 bases). Trimming stripped 0 bases from V and 5 bases from J, with 6 bases between. The CDR3 consists of 14 residues. The germline V gene encodes CDR1 SGHNT and CDR2 YYREEE (reference sequence). The CDR3 nucleotides are TGTGCCAGCAGCTTGGGACAGAATAATTCACCCCTCCACTTT. Protein sequence: CASSLGQNNSPLHF.

The J gene is TRBJ1-6, the V gene TRBV10-3, with 7 bases lining up with TRBD1. Per germline, CDR1 ENHRY and CDR2 SYGVKD. The CDR3 is 14 residues long. The V and J ends lost 10 bases and 5 bases, in that order; junction bases with no gene match: 8. CDR3 DNA: TGTGCCACGGGAACCGGGACAGATAATTCACCCCTCCACTTT. It codes for CATGTGTDNSPLHF.

V usage is TRBV5-1 and J usage is TRBJ1-2; 8 positions agree with TRBD1. This CDR3 is built from 15 residues. In germline, CDR1 is SGHRS, CDR2 YFSETQ. With 0 bases clipped from V and 6 bases from J, the junction kept 7 bases outside the gene matches. CDR3 DNA: TGCGCCAGCAGCTTGGGGCAGGGGGCGTACGATGGCTACACCTTC. Its protein product is CASSLGQGAYDGYTF.

This clone was picked up one time. The V gene is TRBV29-1, the J gene TRBJ1-6, with 7 bases that match TRBD1. The CDR3 contains 15 residues. V was pared by 6 bases and J by 8 bases, with 13 bases of the junction left unmatched. CDR1 SQVTM and CDR2 ANQGSEA come from the germline V gene. The CDR3 spells CSVGGKQGTDSPLHF. As DNA, the CDR3 is TGCAGCGTGGGAGGTAAACAGGGGACCGATTCACCCCTCCACTTT.